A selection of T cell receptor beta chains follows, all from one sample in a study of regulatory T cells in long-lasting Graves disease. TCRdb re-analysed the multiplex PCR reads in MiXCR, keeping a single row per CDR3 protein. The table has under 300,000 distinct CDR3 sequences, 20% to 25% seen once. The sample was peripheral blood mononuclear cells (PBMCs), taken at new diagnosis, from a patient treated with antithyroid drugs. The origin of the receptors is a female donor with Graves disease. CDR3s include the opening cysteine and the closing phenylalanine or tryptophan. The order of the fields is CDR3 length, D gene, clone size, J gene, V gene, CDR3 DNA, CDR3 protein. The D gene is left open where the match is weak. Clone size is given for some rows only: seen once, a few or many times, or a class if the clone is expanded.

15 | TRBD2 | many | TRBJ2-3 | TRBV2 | TGTGCCAGCAGTAGTTGGGGACTACCCACAGATACGCAGTATTTT | CASSSWGLPTDTQYF
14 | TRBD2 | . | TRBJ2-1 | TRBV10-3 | TGTGCCATCAGTGAGCCGACTAGCGGGAGGAGAGAGTTCTTC | CAISEPTSGRREFF
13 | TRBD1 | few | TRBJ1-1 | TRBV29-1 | TGCAGCGTTGGGGACAGAATGAACACTGAAGCTTTCTTT | CSVGDRMNTEAFF
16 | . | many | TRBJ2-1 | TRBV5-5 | TGTGCCAGCAGCTTGGCACGGGACACCTATTACAATGAGCAGTTCTTC | CASSLARDTYYNEQFF
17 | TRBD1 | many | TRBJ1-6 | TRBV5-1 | TGCGCCAGCAGCCGATCCTGGAGCAGGGGGTTAGATTCACCCCTCCACTTT | CASSRSWSRGLDSPLHF
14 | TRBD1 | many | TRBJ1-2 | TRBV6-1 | TGTGCCAGCAATAGGGACAGGGGAAACTATGGCTACACCTTC | CASNRDRGNYGYTF
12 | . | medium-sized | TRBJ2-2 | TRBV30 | TGTGCCTGGAGTATCCCGCCCGGGGAGCTGTTTTTT | CAWSIPPGELFF
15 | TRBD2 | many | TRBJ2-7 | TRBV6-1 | TGTGCCAGCAAGCTACTAGCGGGGAGCTCCTACGAGCAGTACTTC | CASKLLAGSSYEQYF
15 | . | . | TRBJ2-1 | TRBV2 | TGTGCCAGCAGTGCACAGAGGAGCTCCTACAATGAGCAGTTCTTC | CASSAQRSSYNEQFF
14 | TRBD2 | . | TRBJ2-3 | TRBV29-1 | TGCAGCATAACTAGCGGGAGTGGGTCAGATACGCAGTATTTT | CSITSGSGSDTQYF
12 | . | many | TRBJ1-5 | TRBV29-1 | TGCAGCGCGGGACACCACAATCAGCCCCAGCATTTT | CSAGHHNQPQHF
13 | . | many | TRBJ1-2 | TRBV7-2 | TGTGCCAGCAGCAAGGCGGGGCCCCCCGATCACACCTTC | CASSKAGPPDHTF
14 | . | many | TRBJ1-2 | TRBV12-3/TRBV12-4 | TGTGCCAGCAGTTTAGCAGGGTTGGCCAATGGCTACACCTTC | CASSLAGLANGYTF
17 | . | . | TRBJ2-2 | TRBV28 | TGTGCCAGCAGTTTAGCCAACAGGGCAAGGAACACCGGGGAGCTGTTTTTT | CASSLANRARNTGELFF
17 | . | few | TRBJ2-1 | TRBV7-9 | TGTGCCAGCAGCCCGGCCCGGACTTTCCCAAACTACAATGAGCAGTTCTTC | CASSPARTFPNYNEQFF
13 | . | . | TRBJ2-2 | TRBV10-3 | TGTGCCATCAGTGAGCGATTATACGGGGAGCTGTTTTTT | CAISERLYGELFF
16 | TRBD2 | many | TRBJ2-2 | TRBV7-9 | TGTGCCAGCAGCTCGCTACTAGCGGGAGTCACCGGGGAGCTGTTTTTT | CASSSLLAGVTGELFF
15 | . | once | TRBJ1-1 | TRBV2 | TGTGCCAGCAGTACCTCTCGGACGGAAAACACTGAAGCTTTCTTT | CASSTSRTENTEAFF
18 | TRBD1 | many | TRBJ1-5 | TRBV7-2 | TGTGCCAGCAGCTCGAGACAGGGAGGGGTCTTAAGAAATCAGCCCCAGCATTTT | CASSSRQGGVLRNQPQHF
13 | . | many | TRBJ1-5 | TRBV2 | TGTGCCAGCAGTGAAGAAAGTCGGCAGCCCCAGCATTTT | CASSEESRQPQHF
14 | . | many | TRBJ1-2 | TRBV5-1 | TGCGCCAGCAACAGCGAGGGGGGAAACTATGGCTACACCTTC | CASNSEGGNYGYTF
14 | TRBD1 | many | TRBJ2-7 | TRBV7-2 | TGTGCCAGCAGCAAACCGGGACAGAAATACGAGCAGTACTTC | CASSKPGQKYEQYF
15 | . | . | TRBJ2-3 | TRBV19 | TGTGCCAGTACCCGGACTATCCAGAGCACAGATACGCAGTATTTT | CASTRTIQSTDTQYF
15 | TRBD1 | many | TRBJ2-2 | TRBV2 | TGTGCCAGCAGTTATGGGTCAGGGGGTTCAGGGGAGCTGTTTTTT | CASSYGSGGSGELFF
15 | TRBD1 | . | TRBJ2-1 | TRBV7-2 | TGTGCCAGCAGCTTGTTAGGACAGGGGAGCGATGAGCAGTTCTTC | CASSLLGQGSDEQFF
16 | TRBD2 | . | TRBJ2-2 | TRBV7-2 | TGTGCCAGCAGATCCGGACTAGCGGCCAACACCGGGGAGCTGTTTTTT | CASRSGLAANTGELFF
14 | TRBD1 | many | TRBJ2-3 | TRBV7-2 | TGTGCCAGCAGCACGGGACAGGGATCAAATACGCAGTATTTT | CASSTGQGSNTQYF
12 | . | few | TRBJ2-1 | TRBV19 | TGTGCCAGTGCCTCACCGGGCTATGAGCAGTTCTTC | CASASPGYEQFF